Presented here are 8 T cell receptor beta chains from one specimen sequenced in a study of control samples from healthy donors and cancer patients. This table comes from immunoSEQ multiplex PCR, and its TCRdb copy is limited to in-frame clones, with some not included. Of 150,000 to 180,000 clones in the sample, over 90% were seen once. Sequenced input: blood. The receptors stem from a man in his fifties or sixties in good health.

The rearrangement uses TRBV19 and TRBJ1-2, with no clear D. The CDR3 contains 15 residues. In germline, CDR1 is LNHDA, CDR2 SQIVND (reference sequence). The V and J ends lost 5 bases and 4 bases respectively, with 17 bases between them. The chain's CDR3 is CASSVHGPPIYGYTF. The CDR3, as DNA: TGTGCCAGTAGTGTTCATGGACCGCCAATCTATGGCTACACCTTC.

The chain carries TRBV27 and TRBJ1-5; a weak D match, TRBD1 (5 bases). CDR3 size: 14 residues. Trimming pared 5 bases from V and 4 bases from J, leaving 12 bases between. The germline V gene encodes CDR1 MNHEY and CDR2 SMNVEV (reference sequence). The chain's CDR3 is CASSPAGQNQPQHF. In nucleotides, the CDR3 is TGTGCCAGCAGTCCGGCAGGGCAAAATCAGCCCCAGCATTTT.

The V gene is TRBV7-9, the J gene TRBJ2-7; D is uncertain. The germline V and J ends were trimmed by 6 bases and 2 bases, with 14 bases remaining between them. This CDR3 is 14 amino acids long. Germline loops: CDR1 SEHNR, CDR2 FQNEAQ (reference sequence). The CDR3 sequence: CASSHKGEAYEQYF. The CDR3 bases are TGTGCCAGCAGTCACAAGGGTGAAGCCTACGAGCAGTACTTC.

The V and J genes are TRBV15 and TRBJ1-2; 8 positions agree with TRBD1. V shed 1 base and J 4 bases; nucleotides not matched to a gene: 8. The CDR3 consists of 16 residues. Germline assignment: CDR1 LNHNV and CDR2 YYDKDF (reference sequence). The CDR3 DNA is TGTGCCACCAGCAGAGGGACAGGGTATCAAGGCTATGGCTACACCTTC. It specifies CATSRGTGYQGYGYTF. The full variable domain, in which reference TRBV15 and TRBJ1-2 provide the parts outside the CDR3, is DAMVIQNPRYQVTQFGKPVTLSCSQTLNHNVMYWYQQKSSQAPKLLFHYYDKDFNNEADTPDNFQSRRPNTSFCFLDIRSPGLGDTAMYLCATSRGTGYQGYGYTFGSGTRLTVV.

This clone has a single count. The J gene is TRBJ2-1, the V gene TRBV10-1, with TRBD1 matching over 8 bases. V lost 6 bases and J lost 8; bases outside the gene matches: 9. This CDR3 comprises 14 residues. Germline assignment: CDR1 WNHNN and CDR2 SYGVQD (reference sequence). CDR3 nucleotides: TGCGCCAGCAGGACCGGGACAGGCCCCTATGAGCAGTTCTTC. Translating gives CASRTGTGPYEQFF.

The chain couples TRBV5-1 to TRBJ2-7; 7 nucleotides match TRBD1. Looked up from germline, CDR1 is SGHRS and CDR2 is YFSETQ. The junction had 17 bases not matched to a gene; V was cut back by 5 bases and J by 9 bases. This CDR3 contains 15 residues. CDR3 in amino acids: CASRPPGQRSSRQYF. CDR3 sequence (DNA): TGCGCCAGCAGACCACCGGGACAGAGGTCTTCTCGGCAGTACTTC.

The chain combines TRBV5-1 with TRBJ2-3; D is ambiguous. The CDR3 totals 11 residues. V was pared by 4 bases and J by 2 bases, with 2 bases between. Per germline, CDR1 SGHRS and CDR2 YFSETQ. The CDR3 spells CASSDTDTQYF. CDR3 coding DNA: TGCGCCAGCAGCGACACAGATACGCAGTATTTT.

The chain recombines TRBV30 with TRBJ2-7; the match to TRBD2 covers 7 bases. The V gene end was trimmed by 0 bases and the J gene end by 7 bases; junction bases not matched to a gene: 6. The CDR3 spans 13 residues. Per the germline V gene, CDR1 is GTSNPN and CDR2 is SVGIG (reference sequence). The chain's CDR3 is CAWSVLAAWEQYF. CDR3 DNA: TGTGCCTGGAGTGTTCTAGCGGCTTGGGAGCAGTACTTC.